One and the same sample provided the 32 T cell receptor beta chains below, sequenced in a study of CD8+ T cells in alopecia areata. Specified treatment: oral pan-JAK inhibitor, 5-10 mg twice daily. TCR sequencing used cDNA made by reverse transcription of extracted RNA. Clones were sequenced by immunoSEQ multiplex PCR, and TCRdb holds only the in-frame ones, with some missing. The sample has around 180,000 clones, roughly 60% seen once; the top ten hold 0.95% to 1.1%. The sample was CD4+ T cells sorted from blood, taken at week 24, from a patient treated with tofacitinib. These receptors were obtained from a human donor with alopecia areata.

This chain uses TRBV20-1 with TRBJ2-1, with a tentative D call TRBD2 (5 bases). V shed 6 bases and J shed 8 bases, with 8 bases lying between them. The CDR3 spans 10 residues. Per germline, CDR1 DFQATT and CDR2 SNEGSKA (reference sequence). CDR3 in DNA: TGCAGTGCAATCGGGGATGAGCAGTTCTTC. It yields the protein CSAIGDEQFF.

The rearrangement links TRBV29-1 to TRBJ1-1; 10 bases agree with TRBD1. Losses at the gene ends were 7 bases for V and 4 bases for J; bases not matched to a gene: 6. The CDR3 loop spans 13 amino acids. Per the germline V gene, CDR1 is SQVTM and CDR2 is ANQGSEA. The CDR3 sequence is CSAGTGASTEAFF. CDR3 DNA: TGCAGCGCCGGGACAGGGGCCAGCACTGAAGCTTTCTTT. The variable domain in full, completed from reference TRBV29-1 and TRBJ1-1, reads SAVISQKPSRDICQRGTSLTIQCQVDSQVTMMFWYRQQPGQSLTLIATANQGSEATYESGFVIDKFPISRPNLTFSTLTVSNMSPEDSSIYLCSAGTGASTEAFFGQGTRLTVV.

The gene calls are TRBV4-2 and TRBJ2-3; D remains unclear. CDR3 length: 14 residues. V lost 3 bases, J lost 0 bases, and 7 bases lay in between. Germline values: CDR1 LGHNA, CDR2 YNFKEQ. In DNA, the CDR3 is TGTGCCAGCAGCCACACCGAGAGCACAGATACGCAGTATTTT. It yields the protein CASSHTESTDTQYF.

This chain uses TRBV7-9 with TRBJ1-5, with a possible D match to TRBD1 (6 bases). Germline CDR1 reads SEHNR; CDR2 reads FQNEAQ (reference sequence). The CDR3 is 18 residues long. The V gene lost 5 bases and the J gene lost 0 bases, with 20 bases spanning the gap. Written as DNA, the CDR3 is TGTGCCAGCAGCGACGACGGGGGGCAGATTTATAGCAATCAGCCCCAGCATTTT. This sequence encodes CASSDDGGQIYSNQPQHF.

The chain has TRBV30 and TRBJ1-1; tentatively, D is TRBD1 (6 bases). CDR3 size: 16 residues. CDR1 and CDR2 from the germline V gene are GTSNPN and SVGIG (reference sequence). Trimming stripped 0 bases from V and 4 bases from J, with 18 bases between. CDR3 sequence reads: CAWSVLGGAQSTEAFF. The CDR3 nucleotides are TGTGCCTGGAGTGTACTCGGGGGGGCGCAGAGCACTGAAGCTTTCTTT.

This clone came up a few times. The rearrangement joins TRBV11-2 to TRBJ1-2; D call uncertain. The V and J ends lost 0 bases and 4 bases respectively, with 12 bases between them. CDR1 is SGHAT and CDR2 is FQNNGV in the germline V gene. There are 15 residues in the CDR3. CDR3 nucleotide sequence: TGTGCCAGCAGCTTAGATTTATCAGTCTTCTATGGCTACACCTTC. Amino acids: CASSLDLSVFYGYTF.

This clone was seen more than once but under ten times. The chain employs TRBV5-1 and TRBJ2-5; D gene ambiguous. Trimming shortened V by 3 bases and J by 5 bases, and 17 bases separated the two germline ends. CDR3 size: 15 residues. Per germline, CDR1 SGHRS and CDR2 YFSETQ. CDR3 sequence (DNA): TGCGCCAGCAGCTCAGGACGGAAGGCTGGTGAGACCCAGTACTTC. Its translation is CASSSGRKAGETQYF.

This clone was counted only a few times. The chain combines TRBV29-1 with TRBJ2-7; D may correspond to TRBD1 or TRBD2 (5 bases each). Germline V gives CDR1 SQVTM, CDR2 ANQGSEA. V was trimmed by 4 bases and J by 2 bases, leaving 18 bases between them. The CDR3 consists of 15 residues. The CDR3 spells CSVAQPLGRAYEQYF. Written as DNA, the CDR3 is TGCAGCGTTGCACAGCCTCTGGGACGAGCCTACGAGCAGTACTTC.

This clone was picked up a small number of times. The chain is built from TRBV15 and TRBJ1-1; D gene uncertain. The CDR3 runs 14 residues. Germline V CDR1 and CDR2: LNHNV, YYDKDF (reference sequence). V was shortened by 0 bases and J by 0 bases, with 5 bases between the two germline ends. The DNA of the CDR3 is TGTGCCACCAGCAGAGAAGCGATGAACACTGAAGCTTTCTTT. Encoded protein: CATSREAMNTEAFF.

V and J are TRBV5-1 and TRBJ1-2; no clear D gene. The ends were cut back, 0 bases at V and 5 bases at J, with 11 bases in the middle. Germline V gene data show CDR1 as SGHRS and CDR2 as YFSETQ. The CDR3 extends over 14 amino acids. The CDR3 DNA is TGCGCCAGCAGCTTGGGTCAGGCTTTTTATGGCTACACCTTC. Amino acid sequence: CASSLGQAFYGYTF. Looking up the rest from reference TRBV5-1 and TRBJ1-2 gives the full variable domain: KAGVTQTPRYLIKTRGQQVTLSCSPISGHRSVSWYQQTPGQGLQFLFEYFSETQRNKGNFPGRFSGRQFSNSRSEMNVSTLELGDSALYLCASSLGQAFYGYTFGSGTRLTVV.

CDR3 protein: CASSILQETQYF. CDR3 nucleotide sequence: TGTGCCAGTAGTATTCTACAAGAGACCCAGTACTTC. V usage is TRBV19 and J usage is TRBJ2-5; D is unclear. This CDR3 region has 12 residues. Trimming left V 3 bases short and J 2 bases short, with 4 bases between. In germline, CDR1 is LNHDA, CDR2 SQIVND (reference sequence).

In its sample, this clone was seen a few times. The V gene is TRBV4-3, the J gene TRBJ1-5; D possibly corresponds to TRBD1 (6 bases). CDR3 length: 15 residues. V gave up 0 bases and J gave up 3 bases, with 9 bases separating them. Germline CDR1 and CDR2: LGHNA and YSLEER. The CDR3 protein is CASSQESGVNQPQHF. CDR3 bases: TGCGCCAGCAGCCAAGAATCAGGGGTCAATCAGCCCCAGCATTTT.

In DNA form, the CDR3 reads TGTGCCTGGAGTATAGGGCTGGATCAGCCCCAGCATTTT. Translated: CAWSIGLDQPQHF. The gene calls are TRBV30 and TRBJ1-5; D gene ambiguous. V gave up 2 bases and J gave up 5 bases, with 10 bases separating them. Germline-derived CDR1 and CDR2 are GTSNPN and SVGIG (reference sequence). CDR3 size: 13 residues.

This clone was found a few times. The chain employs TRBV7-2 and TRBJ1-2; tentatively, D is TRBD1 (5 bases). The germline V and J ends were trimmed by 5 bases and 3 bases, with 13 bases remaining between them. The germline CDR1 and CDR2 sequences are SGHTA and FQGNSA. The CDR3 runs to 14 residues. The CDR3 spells CASSPRAGDYGYTF. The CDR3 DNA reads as TGTGCCAGCAGCCCAAGAGCGGGGGACTATGGCTACACCTTC.

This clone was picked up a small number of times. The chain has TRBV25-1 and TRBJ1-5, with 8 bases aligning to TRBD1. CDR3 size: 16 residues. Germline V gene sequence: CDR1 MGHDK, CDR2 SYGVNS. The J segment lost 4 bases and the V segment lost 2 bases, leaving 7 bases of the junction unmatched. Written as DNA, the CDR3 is TGTGCCAGCAGTGAAGGGCAGGGGGCGGTAAATCAGCCCCAGCATTTT. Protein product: CASSEGQGAVNQPQHF.

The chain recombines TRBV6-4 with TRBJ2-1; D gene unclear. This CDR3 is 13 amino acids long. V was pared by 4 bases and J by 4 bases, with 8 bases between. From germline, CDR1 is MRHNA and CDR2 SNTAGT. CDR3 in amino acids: CASSVSAYNEQFF. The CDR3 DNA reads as TGTGCCAGCAGTGTGTCGGCATACAATGAGCAGTTCTTC.

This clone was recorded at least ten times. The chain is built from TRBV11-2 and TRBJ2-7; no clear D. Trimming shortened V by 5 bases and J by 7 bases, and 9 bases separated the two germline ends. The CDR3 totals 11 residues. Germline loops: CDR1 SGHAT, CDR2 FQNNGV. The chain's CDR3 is CASSRGLEQYF. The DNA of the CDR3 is TGTGCCAGCAGCCGAGGTTTAGAGCAGTACTTC.

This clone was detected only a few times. DNA of the CDR3: TGTGCCAGCAGCGCCGGAGATGGGGGCACTGAAGCTTTCTTT. This translates into CASSAGDGGTEAFF. The chain carries TRBV9 and TRBJ1-1, with D possibly TRBD1 on 5 matching bases. The CDR3 covers 14 residues. Trimming took off 3 bases at V and 4 bases at J, with 13 bases between the two ends. Germline loops: CDR1 SGDLS, CDR2 YYNGEE.

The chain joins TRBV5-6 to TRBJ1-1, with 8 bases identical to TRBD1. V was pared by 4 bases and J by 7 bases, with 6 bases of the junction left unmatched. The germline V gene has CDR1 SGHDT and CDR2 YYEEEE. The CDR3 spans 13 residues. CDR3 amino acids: CASSRTGTLEAFF. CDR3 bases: TGTGCCAGCAGCCGGACAGGGACCCTTGAAGCTTTCTTT.

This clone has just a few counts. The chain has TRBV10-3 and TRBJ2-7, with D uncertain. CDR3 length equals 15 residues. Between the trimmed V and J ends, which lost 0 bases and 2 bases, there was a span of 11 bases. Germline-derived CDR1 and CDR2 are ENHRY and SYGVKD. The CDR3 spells CAISESPSQAYEQYF. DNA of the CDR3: TGTGCCATCAGTGAGTCCCCTTCTCAAGCCTACGAGCAGTACTTC.

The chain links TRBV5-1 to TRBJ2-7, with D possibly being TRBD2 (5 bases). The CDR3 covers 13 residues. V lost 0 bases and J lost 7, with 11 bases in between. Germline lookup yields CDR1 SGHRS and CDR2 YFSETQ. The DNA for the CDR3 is TGCGCCAGCAGCTTGGGCGGAAGGGAGGAGCAGTACTTC. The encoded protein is CASSLGGREEQYF. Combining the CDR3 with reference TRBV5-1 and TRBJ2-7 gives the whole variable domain KAGVTQTPRYLIKTRGQQVTLSCSPISGHRSVSWYQQTPGQGLQFLFEYFSETQRNKGNFPGRFSGRQFSNSRSEMNVSTLELGDSALYLCASSLGGREEQYFGPGTRLTVT.

The CDR3 coding sequence is TGTGCCAGCAGTACCCCGGAGGTAGCGGGGGGCCAGTACTTC. Its protein product is CASSTPEVAGGQYF. This sequence joins TRBV25-1 and TRBJ2-5, with 10 bases fitting TRBD2. The CDR3 length is 14 residues. Germline CDR1 MGHDK, CDR2 SYGVNS. Germline trimming cut 5 bases from V and 10 bases from J; bases unmatched to any gene: 10.

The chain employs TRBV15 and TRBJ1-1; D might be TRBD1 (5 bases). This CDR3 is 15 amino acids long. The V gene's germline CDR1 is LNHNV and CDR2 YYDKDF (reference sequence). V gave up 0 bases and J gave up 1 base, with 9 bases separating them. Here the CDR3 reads CATSRDLGGNTEAFF. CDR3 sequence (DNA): TGTGCCACCAGCAGAGATCTCGGGGGGAACACTGAAGCTTTCTTT.

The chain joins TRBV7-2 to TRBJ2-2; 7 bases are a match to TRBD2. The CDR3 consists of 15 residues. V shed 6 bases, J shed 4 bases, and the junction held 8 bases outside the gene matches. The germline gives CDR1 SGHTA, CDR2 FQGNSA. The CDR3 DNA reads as TGTGCCAGCAGGACCTCCCTAGCGGCCACCGGGGAGCTGTTTTTT. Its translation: CASRTSLAATGELFF.

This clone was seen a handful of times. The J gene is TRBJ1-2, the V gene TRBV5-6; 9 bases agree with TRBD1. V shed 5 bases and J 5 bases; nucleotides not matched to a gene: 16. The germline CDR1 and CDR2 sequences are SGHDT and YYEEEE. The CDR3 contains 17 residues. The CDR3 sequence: CASRRAGTGTHLYGYTF. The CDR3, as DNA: TGTGCCAGCAGACGAGCCGGGACAGGGACGCACCTATATGGCTACACCTTC.

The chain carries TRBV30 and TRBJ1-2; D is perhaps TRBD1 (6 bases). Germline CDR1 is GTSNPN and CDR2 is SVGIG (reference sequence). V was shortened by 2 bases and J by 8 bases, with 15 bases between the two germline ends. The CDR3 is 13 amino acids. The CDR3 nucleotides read TGTGCCTGGAGTAAGGGCAGGGGTAAGGGCTACACCTTC. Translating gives CAWSKGRGKGYTF.

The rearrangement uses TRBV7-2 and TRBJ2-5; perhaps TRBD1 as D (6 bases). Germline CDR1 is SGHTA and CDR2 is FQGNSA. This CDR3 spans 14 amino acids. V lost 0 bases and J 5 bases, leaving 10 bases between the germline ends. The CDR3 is CASSLASRGETQYF. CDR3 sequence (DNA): TGTGCCAGCAGCTTAGCTTCGAGGGGGGAGACCCAGTACTTC.

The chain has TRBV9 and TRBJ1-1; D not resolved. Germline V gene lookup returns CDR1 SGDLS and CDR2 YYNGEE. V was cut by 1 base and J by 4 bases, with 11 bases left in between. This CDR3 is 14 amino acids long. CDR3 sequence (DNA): TGTGCCAGCAGCGTATCCCAGGACCCCACTGAAGCTTTCTTT. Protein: CASSVSQDPTEAFF.

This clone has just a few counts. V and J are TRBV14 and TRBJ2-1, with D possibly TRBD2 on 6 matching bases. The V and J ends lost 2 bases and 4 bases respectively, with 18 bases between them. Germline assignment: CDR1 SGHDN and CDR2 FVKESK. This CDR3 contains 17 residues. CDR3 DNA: TGTGCCAGCAGCCAAACCCGGGGACGGGGGAGGTACAATGAGCAGTTCTTC. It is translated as CASSQTRGRGRYNEQFF. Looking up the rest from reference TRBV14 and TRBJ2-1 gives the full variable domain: EAGVTQFPSHSVIEKGQTVTLRCDPISGHDNLYWYRRVMGKEIKFLLHFVKESKQDESGMPNNRFLAERTGGTYSTLKVQPAELEDSGVYFCASSQTRGRGRYNEQFFGPGTRLTVL.

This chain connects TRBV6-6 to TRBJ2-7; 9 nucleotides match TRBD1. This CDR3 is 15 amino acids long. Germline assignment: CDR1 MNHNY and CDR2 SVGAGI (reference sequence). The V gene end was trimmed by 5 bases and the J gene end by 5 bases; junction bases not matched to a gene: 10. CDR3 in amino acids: CASSPNRDRVHEQYF. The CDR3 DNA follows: TGTGCCAGCAGTCCAAACCGGGACAGGGTCCACGAGCAGTACTTC.

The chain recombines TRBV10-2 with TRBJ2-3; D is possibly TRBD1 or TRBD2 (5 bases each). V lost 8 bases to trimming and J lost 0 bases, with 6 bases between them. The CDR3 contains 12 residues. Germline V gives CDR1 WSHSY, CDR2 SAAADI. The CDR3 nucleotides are TGCGCCAGCGGGACCAGCACAGATACGCAGTATTTT. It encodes CASGTSTDTQYF.

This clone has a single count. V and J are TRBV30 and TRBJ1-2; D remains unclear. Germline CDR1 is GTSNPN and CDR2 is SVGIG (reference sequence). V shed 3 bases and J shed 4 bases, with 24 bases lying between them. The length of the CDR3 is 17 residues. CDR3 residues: CAWSPSLYGENLYGYTF. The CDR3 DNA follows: TGTGCCTGGAGCCCCTCCTTATATGGGGAGAACCTCTATGGCTACACCTTC.